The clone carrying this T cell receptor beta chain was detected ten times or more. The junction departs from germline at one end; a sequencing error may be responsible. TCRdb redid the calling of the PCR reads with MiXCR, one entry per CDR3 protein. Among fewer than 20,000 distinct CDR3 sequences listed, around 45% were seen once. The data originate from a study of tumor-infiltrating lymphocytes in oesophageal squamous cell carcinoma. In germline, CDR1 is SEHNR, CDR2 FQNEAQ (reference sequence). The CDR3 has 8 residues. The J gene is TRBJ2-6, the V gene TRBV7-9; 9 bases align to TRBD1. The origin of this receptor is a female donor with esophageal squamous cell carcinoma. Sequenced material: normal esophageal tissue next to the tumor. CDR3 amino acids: CASTGTGW. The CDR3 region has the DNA TGTGCCAGTACCGGGACAGGGTGG.